A single sample gave rise to the 16 T cell receptor beta chains below, sequenced in a study of T-cell reconstitution after alpha-beta-depleted transplantation in children. Unique molecular identifiers featured in how the TCRbeta library was prepared. One entry per CDR3 protein, called by TCRdb with MiXCR from the PCR reads. The table lists 120,000 to 150,000 distinct CDR3 sequences, 8% to 10% of them singletons, with roughly 18% in the top ten. The material sequenced was PBMCs, mostly from graft donor cells, taken 180 days after TCRalphabeta/CD19-depleted stem cell transplant. The receptors stem from a female patient aged 2-10 years who had a stem cell transplant for congenital amegakaryocytic thrombocytopenia, so the T cells may come from the graft donor.

This clonotype was observed many times. The J gene is TRBJ2-1, the V gene TRBV3-1; a weak D match, TRBD1 (5 bases). Looked up from germline, CDR1 is LGHDT and CDR2 is YNNKEL (reference sequence). The CDR3 runs to 14 residues. The V and J ends lost 2 bases and 1 base respectively, with 6 bases between them. CDR3 amino acids: CASSQRGSYNEQFF. The CDR3 coding sequence is TGTGCCAGCAGCCAAAGGGGTTCCTACAATGAGCAGTTCTTC.

This clonotype was counted only a few times. This chain connects TRBV30 to TRBJ1-2; no definite D call. V was pared by 2 bases and J by 0 bases, with 4 bases between. The CDR3 is made up of 12 amino acids. Germline-derived CDR1 and CDR2 are GTSNPN and SVGIG (reference sequence). The CDR3, as DNA: TGTGCCTGGAGTTGGGCTAACTATGGCTACACCTTC. Its translation: CAWSWANYGYTF.

The chain employs TRBV7-9 and TRBJ1-2; D gene unclear. The CDR3 covers 15 residues. V was shortened by 2 bases and J by 8 bases, with 18 bases between the two germline ends. The germline gives CDR1 SEHNR, CDR2 FQNEAQ (reference sequence). The CDR3 is CASSLKGRTLGGYTF. DNA of the CDR3: TGTGCCAGCAGCTTAAAGGGCAGGACCTTGGGAGGCTACACCTTC.

This clonotype was detected a few times. The gene calls are TRBV12-3 or TRBV12-4 and TRBJ2-7, with TRBD2 matching over 7 bases. V was clipped by 4 bases and J by 5 bases; unmatched bases: 11. The CDR3 sequence is 15 residues long. CDR3 coding DNA: TGTGCCAGCAGTTCCCGGACTAGACGGGTGGACGAGCAGTACTTC. Protein: CASSSRTRRVDEQYF.

This clonotype came up many times. The chain couples TRBV15 to TRBJ1-4; TRBD1 might be the D (5 bases). CDR1 and CDR2 from the germline V gene are LNHNV and YYDKDF (reference sequence). This CDR3 has 15 residues. With 0 bases removed from V and 3 bases from J, the gap between germline ends came to 8 bases. For the CDR3, the DNA is TGTGCCACCAGCAGAGATGGGGCTCCTAATGAAAAACTGTTTTTT. Protein sequence: CATSRDGAPNEKLFF.

This clonotype was counted at least ten times. The chain is built from TRBV7-8 and TRBJ2-3, with 10 bases fitting TRBD2. V shed 5 bases, J shed 2 bases, and the junction held 7 bases outside the gene matches. CDR3 length: 16 residues. From germline, CDR1 is SGHVS and CDR2 FQNEAQ. The CDR3 loop is CASSLWTSGNTDTQYF. The CDR3 DNA reads TGTGCCAGCAGCCTTTGGACTAGCGGAAACACAGATACGCAGTATTTT.

This clonotype has just a few counts. The chain employs TRBV4-1 and TRBJ2-5, with 7 bases that match TRBD2. Per the germline V gene, CDR1 is MGHRA and CDR2 is YSYEKL. CDR3 length equals 16 residues. V was clipped by 4 bases and J by 1 base; unmatched bases: 9. CDR3 residues: CASSRARRELQETQYF. The CDR3 DNA reads TGCGCCAGCAGCCGGGCTAGGCGGGAGCTCCAAGAGACCCAGTACTTC.

The rearrangement joins TRBV11-3 to TRBJ2-2; a weak D match, TRBD1 (5 bases). This CDR3 is 15 amino acids long. The ends were cut back, 5 bases at V and 3 bases at J, with 13 bases in the middle. The germline gives CDR1 SGHNT, CDR2 YENEEA. The CDR3 spells CASSKSNRHTGELFF. CDR3 DNA: TGTGCCAGCAGCAAGAGTAACAGGCACACCGGGGAGCTGTTTTTT.

This clonotype was detected many times. The rearrangement uses TRBV19 and TRBJ2-1; D perhaps matches TRBD2 (5 bases). V gave up 6 bases and J gave up 0 bases, with 12 bases separating them. CDR1 is LNHDA, CDR2 SQIVND, per germline (reference sequence). This CDR3 has 15 residues. The CDR3 coding sequence is TGTGCCAGTAGCCGATGGGAGAGCTCCTACAATGAGCAGTTCTTC. As protein: CASSRWESSYNEQFF.

This clonotype showed up many times. The CDR3 reads CSARLPVIETQYF. DNA for the CDR3: TGCAGTGCTAGATTGCCCGTAATTGAGACCCAGTACTTC. The rearrangement joins TRBV20-1 to TRBJ2-5; D gene unclear. CDR1 and CDR2 (germline): DFQATT, SNEGSKA (reference sequence). This CDR3 region has 13 residues. V lost 2 bases and J lost 5, with 12 bases in between.

This clonotype occurred a few times. The V and J genes are TRBV7-9 and TRBJ1-1; D gene unclear. The CDR3 extends over 15 amino acids. Trimming shortened V by 5 bases and J by 4 bases, and 17 bases separated the two germline ends. Per the germline V gene, CDR1 is SEHNR and CDR2 is FQNEAQ (reference sequence). The CDR3: CASSTGLPGGTEAFF. The CDR3 DNA is TGTGCCAGCAGCACCGGGCTCCCGGGCGGCACTGAAGCTTTCTTT.

This clonotype was counted many times. The rearrangement uses TRBV28 and TRBJ2-3; no firm D call. The V gene's germline CDR1 is MDHEN and CDR2 SYDVKM. V lost 2 bases and J lost 9, with 9 bases in between. This CDR3 spans 12 amino acids. Written as DNA, the CDR3 is TGTGCCAGCAGTTTACTACCGGAGACGCAGTATTTT. This encodes CASSLLPETQYF.

The table lists this clonotype with a few counts. The chain employs TRBV5-1 and TRBJ2-7; the match to TRBD2 covers 11 bases. This CDR3 comprises 16 residues. J lost 6 bases, V lost 0 bases, and 8 bases had no gene match. The germline gives CDR1 SGHRS, CDR2 YFSETQ. In nucleotides, the CDR3 is TGCGCCAGCAGCTTGGCCCCTAGCGGGGGGATGGGCGAGCAGTACTTC. It codes for CASSLAPSGGMGEQYF.

This clonotype was seen only a few times. The rearrangement joins TRBV20-1 to TRBJ2-7, with D perhaps TRBD1 (6 bases). Germline lookup yields CDR1 DFQATT and CDR2 SNEGSKA (reference sequence). This CDR3 spans 14 amino acids. V was shortened by 4 bases and J by 2 bases, with 15 bases between the two germline ends. The CDR3 region is CSAKVGTTAYEQYF. CDR3 nucleotide sequence: TGCAGTGCTAAAGTCGGGACAACCGCCTACGAGCAGTACTTC.

The V gene is TRBV29-1, the J gene TRBJ1-1; D remains ambiguous. V was pared by 3 bases and J by 12 bases, with 17 bases between. The CDR3 runs 12 residues. CDR1 is SQVTM and CDR2 is ANQGSEA in the germline V gene. CDR3 protein: CSVEREVGRPFF. In DNA, the CDR3 is TGCAGCGTTGAGAGGGAAGTGGGCAGGCCTTTCTTT.

With respect to this clonotype: This may arise from a read error, as a much more abundant clone is one base away. The chain couples TRBV4-1 to TRBJ1-5; D remains unclear. The V gene's germline CDR1 is MGHRA and CDR2 YSYEKL. V lost 0 bases and J 9 bases, leaving 21 bases between the germline ends. This CDR3 region has 17 residues. CDR3 nucleotide sequence: TGCGCCAGCAGCCAAGAAGGAGCTTTAGGATCAGATCGGCCCCAGCATTTT. Translation gives CASSQEGALGSDRPQHF.